This TCR beta chain was recorded in a study of blood T cell repertoires in COVID-19. Sequenced by immunoSEQ multiplex PCR; TCRdb stores in-frame clones only, minus some. The data hold more than 85,000 clones, with less than 90% observed a single time. Germline V gene sequence: CDR1 MDHEN, CDR2 SYDVKM. This CDR3 comprises 17 residues. Germline trimming cut 5 bases from V and 3 bases from J; bases unmatched to any gene: 8. The clonotype comes from an older woman with acute or convalescent COVID-19. Sequencing was performed on peripheral blood. The chain is built from TRBV28 and TRBJ2-7; TRBD2 aligns across 15 bases. CDR3 sequence reads: CASSPGLAGGAFYEQYF. The CDR3 bases are TGTGCCAGCAGTCCCGGACTAGCGGGAGGGGCGTTCTACGAGCAGTACTTC.